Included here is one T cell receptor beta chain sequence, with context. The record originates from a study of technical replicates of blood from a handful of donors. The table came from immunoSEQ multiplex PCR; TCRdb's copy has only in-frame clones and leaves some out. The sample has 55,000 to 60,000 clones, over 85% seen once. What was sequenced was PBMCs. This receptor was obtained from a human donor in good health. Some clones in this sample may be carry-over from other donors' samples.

The CDR3 nucleotides are TGTGCCAGCAACCATAAAGGGGCTACCAGTGGTGAGCAGTTCTTC. Its translation is CASNHKGATSGEQFF. This sequence joins TRBV5-4 and TRBJ2-1, with a weak D call TRBD1 (5 bases). Germline loops: CDR1 SGHNT, CDR2 YYREEE (reference sequence). V shed 6 bases and J shed 9 bases, with 22 bases lying between them. CDR3 length: 15 amino acids.